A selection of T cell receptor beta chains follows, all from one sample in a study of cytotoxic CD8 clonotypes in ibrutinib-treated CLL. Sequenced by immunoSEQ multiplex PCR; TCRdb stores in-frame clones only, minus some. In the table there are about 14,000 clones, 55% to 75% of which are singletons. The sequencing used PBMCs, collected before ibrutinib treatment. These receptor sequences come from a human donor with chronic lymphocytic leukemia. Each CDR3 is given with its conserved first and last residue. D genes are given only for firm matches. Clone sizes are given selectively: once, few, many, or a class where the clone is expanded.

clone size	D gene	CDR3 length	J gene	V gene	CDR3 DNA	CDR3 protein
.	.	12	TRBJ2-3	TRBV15	TGTGCCACCAGCAGGGACATAAATACGCAGTATTTT	CATSRDINTQYF
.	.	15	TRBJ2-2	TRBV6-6	TGTGCCAGCACCTCCCCCGGAACGAACACCGGGGAGCTGTTTTTT	CASTSPGTNTGELFF
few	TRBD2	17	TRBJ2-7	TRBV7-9	TGTGCCAGCAGCTTAGGTCCCCCTCGCGGGGGGCCCTACGAGCAGTACTTC	CASSLGPPRGGPYEQYF
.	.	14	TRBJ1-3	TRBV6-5	TGTGCCAGCAGTTACTTTCGCACGCCCGACACCATATATTTT	CASSYFRTPDTIYF
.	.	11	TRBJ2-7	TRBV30	TGTGCCTCTGGGATTGCCTACGAGCAGTACTTC	CASGIAYEQYF
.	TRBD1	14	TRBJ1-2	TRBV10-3	TGTGCCATCAGTGGACAGGGCCTGGGGTATGGCTACACCTTC	CAISGQGLGYGYTF
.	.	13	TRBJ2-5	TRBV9	TGTGCCAGCAGCACCCCCGGGGAGAGTACCCAGTACTTC	CASSTPGESTQYF
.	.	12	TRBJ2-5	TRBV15	TGTGCCACCAGCAGAGATTGGGAGACCCAGTACTTC	CATSRDWETQYF
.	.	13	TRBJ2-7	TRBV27	TGTGCCAGCAGTCCCGGGGCTGCCTACGAGCAGTACTTC	CASSPGAAYEQYF
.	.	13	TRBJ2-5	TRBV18	TGTGCCAGCTCCGACGGGGACCAAGAGACCCAGTACTTC	CASSDGDQETQYF
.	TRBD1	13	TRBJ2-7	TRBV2	TGTGCCAGCAGTGAGGGACAGGGGGGCGAGCAGTACTTC	CASSEGQGGEQYF
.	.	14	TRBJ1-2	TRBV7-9	TGTGCCAGCGCAGGGGCAGGCTTCGACTATGGCTACACCTTC	CASAGAGFDYGYTF
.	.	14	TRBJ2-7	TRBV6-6	TGTGCCAGCAGTTACGAGACTGGGGGCTACGAGCAGTACTTC	CASSYETGGYEQYF
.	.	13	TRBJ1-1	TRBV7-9	TGTGCCAGCAACTGGGACCAAAACACTGAAGCTTTCTTT	CASNWDQNTEAFF
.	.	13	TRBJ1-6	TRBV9	TGTGCCAGCTCGGGCTCCTATAATTCACCCCTCCACTTT	CASSGSYNSPLHF
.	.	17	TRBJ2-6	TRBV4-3	TGCGCCAGCAGCCTCCGTGGGGGGGGGCCTGGGGCCAACGTCCTGACTTTC	CASSLRGGGPGANVLTF
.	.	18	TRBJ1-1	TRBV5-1	TGCGCCAGCAGCTTGGAGGGCCCCCCGATGCGGGGGAACACTGAAGCTTTCTTT	CASSLEGPPMRGNTEAFF
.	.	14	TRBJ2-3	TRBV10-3	TGTGCCATCAGGCCTAGCGTAACCACAGATACGCAGTATTTT	CAIRPSVTTDTQYF
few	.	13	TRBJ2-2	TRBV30	TGTGCCTGGAGGACGCCTGGGACCGGGGAGCTGTTTTTT	CAWRTPGTGELFF
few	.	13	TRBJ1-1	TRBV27	TGTGCCAGCAGTTTATGGGTGAGCACTGAAGCTTTCTTT	CASSLWVSTEAFF
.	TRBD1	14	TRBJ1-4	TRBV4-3	TGCGCCAGCAGCTGGAGGACAGGGTTGGAAAAACTGTTTTTT	CASSWRTGLEKLFF
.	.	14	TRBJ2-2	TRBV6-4	TGTGCCAGCAGTGTGCAGGGGTGGACCGGGGAGCTGTTTTTT	CASSVQGWTGELFF
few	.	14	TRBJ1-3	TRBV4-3	TGCGCCAGCAGCCCCAGTGGGGTGGGAAACACCATATATTTT	CASSPSGVGNTIYF
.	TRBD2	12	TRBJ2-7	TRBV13	TGTGCCAGCAGCCTCAGCGGGGCCGAGCAGTACTTC	CASSLSGAEQYF
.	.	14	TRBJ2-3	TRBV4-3	TGCGCCAGCAGTAGCGGAGGGGGTACAGATACGCAGTATTTT	CASSSGGGTDTQYF
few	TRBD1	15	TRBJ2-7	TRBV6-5	TGTGCCAGCAGCAGGGCCCAGGGGGCCACATACGAGCAGTACTTC	CASSRAQGATYEQYF
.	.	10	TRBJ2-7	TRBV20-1	TGCAGTGCTTTAGGTAACGAGCAGTACTTC	CSALGNEQYF
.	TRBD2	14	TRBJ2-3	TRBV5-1	TGCGCCAGCAGCTTGGAGCGGGGTACAGATACGCAGTATTTT	CASSLERGTDTQYF
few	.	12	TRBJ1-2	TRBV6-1	TGTGCCAGCAGTTTTTCAGACTATGGCTACACCTTC	CASSFSDYGYTF
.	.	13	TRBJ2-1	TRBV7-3	TGTGCCAGCAGCCACGGACGAACAGATGAGCAGTTCTTC	CASSHGRTDEQFF
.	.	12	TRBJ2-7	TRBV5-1	TGCGCCAGCAGCTTAGGGGGGTACGAGCAGTACTTC	CASSLGGYEQYF
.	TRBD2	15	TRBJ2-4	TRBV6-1	TGTGCCACCCCGGGGGGGTACAAGGCCAAAAACATTCAGTACTTC	CATPGGYKAKNIQYF
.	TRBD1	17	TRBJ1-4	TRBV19	TGTGCCAGTAGTATAGACGGGACAGGGGGCGGCGGTGAAAAACTGTTTTTT	CASSIDGTGGGGEKLFF
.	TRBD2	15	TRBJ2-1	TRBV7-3	TGTGCCAGCAGCCCCACGGGACTAGCGGACAATGAGCAGTTCTTC	CASSPTGLADNEQFF
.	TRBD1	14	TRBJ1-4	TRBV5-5	TGTGCCAGCAGCCAACAGGGGGCTAGCGAAAAACTGTTTTTT	CASSQQGASEKLFF
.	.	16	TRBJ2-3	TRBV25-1	TGTGCCAGCAGTGAATTGGGGGCACCCAGCACAGATACGCAGTATTTT	CASSELGAPSTDTQYF
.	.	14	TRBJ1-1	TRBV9	TGTGCCAGCAGCCCCGGGCCAGAGGGGGGTGAAGCTTTCTTT	CASSPGPEGGEAFF
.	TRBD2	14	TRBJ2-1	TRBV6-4	TGTGCCAGCGGTGTTGCGGGGGACTACAATGAGCAGTTCTTC	CASGVAGDYNEQFF
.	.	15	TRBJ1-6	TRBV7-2	TGTGCCAGCAGCTTCCGGGACTCCTATAATTCACCCCTCCACTTT	CASSFRDSYNSPLHF
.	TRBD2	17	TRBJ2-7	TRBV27	TGTGCCAGCAGTTCAATAGCGGGAGGGCCGGGGAACTACGAGCAGTACTTC	CASSSIAGGPGNYEQYF
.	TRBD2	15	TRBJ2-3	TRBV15	TGTGCCACCAGCCATAGCGGGAGTTGGATAGATACGCAGTATTTT	CATSHSGSWIDTQYF
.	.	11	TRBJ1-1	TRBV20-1	TGCAGTGCTAGGGGCAACACTGAAGCTTTCTTT	CSARGNTEAFF
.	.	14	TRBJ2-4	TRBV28	TGTGCCAGCAGTTTAGGGCGGCAAGGGGACATTCAGTACTTC	CASSLGRQGDIQYF
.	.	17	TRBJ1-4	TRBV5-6	TGTGCCAGCAGCAGGGGACGGCCGGGGAGTACTAATGAAAAACTGTTTTTT	CASSRGRPGSTNEKLFF
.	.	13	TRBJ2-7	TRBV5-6	TGTGCCAGCAGCTTGGCCTGGAGATACGAGCAGTACTTC	CASSLAWRYEQYF
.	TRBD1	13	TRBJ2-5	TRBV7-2	TGTGCCAGCAGCTCGGACAGGCAAGAGACCCAGTACTTC	CASSSDRQETQYF
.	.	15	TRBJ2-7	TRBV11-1	TGTGCCAGCAGCCGCCGGGACCGGGTCTGGGGCGAGCAGTACTTC	CASSRRDRVWGEQYF
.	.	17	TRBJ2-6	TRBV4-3	TGCGCCAGCAGCCAAGTGGACTCAGGCTCTGGGGCCAACGTCCTGACTTTC	CASSQVDSGSGANVLTF